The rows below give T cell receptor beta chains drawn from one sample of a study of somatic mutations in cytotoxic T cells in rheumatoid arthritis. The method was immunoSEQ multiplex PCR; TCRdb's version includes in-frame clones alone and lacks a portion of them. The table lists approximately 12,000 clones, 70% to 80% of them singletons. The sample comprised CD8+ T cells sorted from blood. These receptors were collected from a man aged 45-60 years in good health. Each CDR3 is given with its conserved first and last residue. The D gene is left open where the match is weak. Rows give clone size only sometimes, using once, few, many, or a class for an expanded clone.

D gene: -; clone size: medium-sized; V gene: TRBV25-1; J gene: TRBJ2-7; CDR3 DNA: TGTGCCAGCAGTGAATTCGCAGGACCTGCTTACGAGCAGTACTTC; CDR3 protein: CASSEFAGPAYEQYF
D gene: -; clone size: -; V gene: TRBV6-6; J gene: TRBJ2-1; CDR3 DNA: TGTGCCAGCAGTTCCGACCCTACAGCTCAGAATGAGCAGTTCTTC; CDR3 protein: CASSSDPTAQNEQFF
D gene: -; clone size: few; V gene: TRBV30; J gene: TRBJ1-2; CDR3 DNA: TGTGCCTGGAGGGGTGGCTATGGCTACACCTTC; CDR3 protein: CAWRGGYGYTF
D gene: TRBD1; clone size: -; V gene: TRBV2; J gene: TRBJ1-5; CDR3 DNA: TGTGCCAGCAGCGGATTCGGACAGGGCAATCAGCCCCAGCATTTT; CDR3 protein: CASSGFGQGNQPQHF
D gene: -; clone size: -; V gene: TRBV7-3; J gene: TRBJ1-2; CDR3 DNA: TGTGCCAGCGGACACGGGGGGGCCTATGGCTACACCTTC; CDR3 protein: CASGHGGAYGYTF
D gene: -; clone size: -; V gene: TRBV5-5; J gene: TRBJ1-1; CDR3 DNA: TGTGCCAGCAGCTGGGGGGTCGGGGTGCCTGAAGCTTTCTTT; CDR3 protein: CASSWGVGVPEAFF
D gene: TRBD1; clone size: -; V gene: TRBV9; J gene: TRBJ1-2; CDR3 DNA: TGTGCCAGCAGCGCTAGAGGGGGCTTTACCCCTAACTATGGCTACACCTTC; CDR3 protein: CASSARGGFTPNYGYTF
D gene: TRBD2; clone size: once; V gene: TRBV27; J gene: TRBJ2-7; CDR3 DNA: TGTGCCAGCAGTATCGGACTAGCGCTTGCCTACGAGCAGTACTTC; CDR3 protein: CASSIGLALAYEQYF
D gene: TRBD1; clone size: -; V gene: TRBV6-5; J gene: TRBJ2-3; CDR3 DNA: TGTGCCAGCAGTCCAGGACAGGGATATGCAGATACGCAGTATTTT; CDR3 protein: CASSPGQGYADTQYF
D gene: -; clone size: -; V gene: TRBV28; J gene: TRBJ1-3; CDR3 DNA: TGTGCCAGCAGTTTGGCAAGCACTGGAAACACCATATATTTT; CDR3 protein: CASSLASTGNTIYF
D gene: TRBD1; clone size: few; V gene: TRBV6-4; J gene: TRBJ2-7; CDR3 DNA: TGTGCCAGCAGCCGGACAGGAGATACCTACGAGCAGTACTTC; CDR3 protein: CASSRTGDTYEQYF
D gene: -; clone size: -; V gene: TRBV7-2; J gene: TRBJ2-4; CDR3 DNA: TGTGCCAGCAGCCCCCTTCTAGGGTCCAAAAACATTCAGTACTTC; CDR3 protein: CASSPLLGSKNIQYF
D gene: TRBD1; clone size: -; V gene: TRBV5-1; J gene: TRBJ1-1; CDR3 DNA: TGCGCCAGCAGCTTAAACGGACAGGGGGTTGCTGAAGCTTTCTTT; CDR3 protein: CASSLNGQGVAEAFF
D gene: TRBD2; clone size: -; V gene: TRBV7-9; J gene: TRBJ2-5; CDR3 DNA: TGTGCCGGGGGGGAGCCGCAAGGGACCCAGTACTTC; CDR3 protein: CAGGEPQGTQYF
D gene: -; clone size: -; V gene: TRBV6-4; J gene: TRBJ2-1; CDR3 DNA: TGTGCCAGCACCGACATTAACAGGGTTAAGTTGAGGAATGAGCAGTTCTTC; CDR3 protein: CASTDINRVKLRNEQFF
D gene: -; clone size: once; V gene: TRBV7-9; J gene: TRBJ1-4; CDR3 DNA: TGTGCCAGCAGCTTAGGGGGGGATAATGAAAAACTGTTTTTT; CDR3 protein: CASSLGGDNEKLFF
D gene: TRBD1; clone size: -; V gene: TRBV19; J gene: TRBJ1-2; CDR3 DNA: TGTGCCACCTGGGACAGGGCCACCGCTGGCGGCTACACCTTC; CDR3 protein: CATWDRATAGGYTF
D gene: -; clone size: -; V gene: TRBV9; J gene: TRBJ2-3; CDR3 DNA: TGTGCCAGCAGCCCCCAGCCGGCGACAGATACGCAGTATTTT; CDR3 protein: CASSPQPATDTQYF
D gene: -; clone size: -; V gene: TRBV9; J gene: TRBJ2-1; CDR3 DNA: TGTGCCAGCAGCGTAGCGGGGGAGGCCTACAATGAGCAGTTCTTC; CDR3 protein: CASSVAGEAYNEQFF
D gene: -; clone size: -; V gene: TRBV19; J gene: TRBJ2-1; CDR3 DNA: TGTGCCAGTAGTATAGAAGACACAGCCTACAATGAGCAGTTCTTC; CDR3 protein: CASSIEDTAYNEQFF
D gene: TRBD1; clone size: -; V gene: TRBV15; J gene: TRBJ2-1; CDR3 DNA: TGTGCCACCAGCAGAGAACAGGGGGCTGCCCTGTATGAGCAGTTCTTC; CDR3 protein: CATSREQGAALYEQFF
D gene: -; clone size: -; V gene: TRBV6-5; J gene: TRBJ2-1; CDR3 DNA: TGTGCCAGCAGTATCCGGGAATCCTACAATGAGCAGTTCTTC; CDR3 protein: CASSIRESYNEQFF
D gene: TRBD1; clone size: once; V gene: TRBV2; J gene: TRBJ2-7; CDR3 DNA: TGTGCCAGCAGCGGGACAGGGACCGAGCCGTACGGGCAGTACTTC; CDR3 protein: CASSGTGTEPYGQYF
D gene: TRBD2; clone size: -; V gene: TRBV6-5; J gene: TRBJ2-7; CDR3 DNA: TGTGCCAGCAGTTACTCGACTAGCGGCTCCTCCTACGAGCAGTACTTC; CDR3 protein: CASSYSTSGSSYEQYF
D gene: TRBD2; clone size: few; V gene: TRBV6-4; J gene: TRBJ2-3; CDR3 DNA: TGTGCCAGCAGTGACACAGCGGGGAGCACAGATACGCAGTATTTT; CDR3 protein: CASSDTAGSTDTQYF
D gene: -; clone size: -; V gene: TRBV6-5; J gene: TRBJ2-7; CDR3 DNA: TGTGCCAGCAGTTACGGACCTTCCTACGAGCAGTACTTC; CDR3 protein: CASSYGPSYEQYF
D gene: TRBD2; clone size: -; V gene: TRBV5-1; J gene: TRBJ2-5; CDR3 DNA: TGCGCCAGCAGCTTAAGGCCGCGGGGGGACCAAGAGACCCAGTACTTC; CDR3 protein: CASSLRPRGDQETQYF
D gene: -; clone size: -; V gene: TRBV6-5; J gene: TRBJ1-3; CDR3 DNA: TGTGCCAGCAGTTATGAGGACCCCTACTCTGGAAACACCATATATTTT; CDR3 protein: CASSYEDPYSGNTIYF
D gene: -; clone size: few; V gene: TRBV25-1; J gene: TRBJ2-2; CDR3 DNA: TGTGCCAGCGGCAAGACAGCGGCCGGGGAGCTGTTTTTT; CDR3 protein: CASGKTAAGELFF
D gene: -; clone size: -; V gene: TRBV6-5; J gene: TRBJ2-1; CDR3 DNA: TGTGCCAGCCGAGATTGGACCCACGGCGATGAGCAGTTCTTC; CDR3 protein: CASRDWTHGDEQFF
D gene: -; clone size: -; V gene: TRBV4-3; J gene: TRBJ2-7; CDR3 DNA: TGCGCCAGCAGCCCTTTTGGAGGGCCCTACGAGCAGTACTTC; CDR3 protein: CASSPFGGPYEQYF
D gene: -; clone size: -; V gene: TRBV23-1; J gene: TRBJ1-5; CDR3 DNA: TGCGCCAGCAGTCAATCCGGAACGGGACACATTAATCAGCCCCAGCATTTT; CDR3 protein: CASSQSGTGHINQPQHF
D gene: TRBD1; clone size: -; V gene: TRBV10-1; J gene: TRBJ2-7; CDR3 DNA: TGCGCCAGCAGTGAGCCACCGGGACAGGGGGCGCAGTACGAGCAGTACTTC; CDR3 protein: CASSEPPGQGAQYEQYF
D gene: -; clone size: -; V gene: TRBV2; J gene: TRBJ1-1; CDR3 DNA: TGTGCCAGTGGGGCAAGGGATGAAGCTTTCTTT; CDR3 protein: CASGARDEAFF
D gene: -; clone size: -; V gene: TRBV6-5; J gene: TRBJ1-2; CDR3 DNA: TGTGCCAGCAGTTACGGACCGTCGGGTGGCTACACCTTC; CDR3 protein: CASSYGPSGGYTF
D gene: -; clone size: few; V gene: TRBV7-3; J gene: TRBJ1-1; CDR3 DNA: TGTGCCAGCAGCTTATTGGTAGCAGGGCTGAACACTGAAGCTTTCTTT; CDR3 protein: CASSLLVAGLNTEAFF